This TCR beta chain was captured in a study of graft-versus-host responses after intestinal transplantation (dated by TCRdb to the early 2020s). Background for the entire study: Multivisceral, liver-intestinal, or isolated intestinal transplants were received by the recipients. Every recipient was given anti-thymocyte globulin induction, followed by approximately three years of maintenance tacrolimus and steroids. Samples from three later patients were sequenced in-house on an Illumina MiSeq with MiXCR processing rather than by the commercial service. After intestinal transplantation, graft-versus-host and host-versus-graft alloreactive T cell clones in the graft, circulation and bone marrow were tracked using bulk TCR-beta CDR3 sequencing. Of the 20 to 25 intestinal transplant recipients enrolled in the cohort, one of whom was a retransplant, a few patients without pretransplant specimens were excluded. A peak of at least 4% donor T cells among recipient peripheral blood mononuclear cells was the definition used for donor T cell macrochimerism. To identify alloreactive clones, pre-transplant mixed lymphocyte reaction products were sequenced and then compared with unstimulated pre-transplant donor and recipient T cells.

Receptor libraries were prepared by the immunoSEQ multiplex PCR assay. For most patients, genomic DNA was isolated with the Qiagen DNeasy Blood and Tissue Kit and shipped frozen to Adaptive Biotechnologies for TCR sequencing. Adaptive Biotechnologies carried out high-throughput TCR-beta CDR3 sequencing of genomic DNA for most patients. The authors' analysis ran thus. TCR sequencing data for 15 to 20 patients were retrieved from Adaptive's ImmunoSEQ software; a few other patients were processed with MiXCR and VDJtools. To correct CD4 versus CD8 sorting errors, sequences present in both subsets at a frequency ratio below 5:1 were removed. CDR3 nucleotide sequences shared by donor and recipient were removed because the origin of these sequences could not be assigned. At least 2-fold expansion over unstimulated cells and a minimum CFSE-low frequency of 0.002% (template counts) or 0.001% (read counts) were required for clones to be classified as alloreactive. A clone was considered mappable if detected in the sequenced pre-transplant spleen, lymph node, or MLR CFSE-low populations of the donor or recipient. The cumulative frequency of alloreactive clones was calculated as a percentage of all sequences, weighted by copy number. This immuneACCESS table, as held by TCRdb, lists in-frame sequences with V and J called but not all clones. Of the missing ones, under half trace to an unresolved V gene in checked studies; the others have no known cause. V, J and clone size derive from that table, while D and trimming were established from the DNA sequence. The sample table shows about 18,000 clones, and over 35% are seen once. The ten largest make up around 1% of the sample.

The table lists this clone with a few counts. Base qualities are missing; no much larger clone stands one base away. Counted from cysteine to phenylalanine, this CDR3 has 12 amino acids. Only the CDR3 region is kept as DNA, spanning 36 bases read in frame from base 1. According to the germline V gene (reference sequence), CDR1 reads MNHEY and CDR2 reads SMNVEV. V is clipped by 2 bases and J by 9 bases, and the sequence between their germline boundaries is 8 bases long. The meaning of the sample's time point label: cells obtained before transplantation from donor or recipient. In mixed lymphocyte reactions, some 200,000 CFSE-labeled pre-transplant responders were plated with some 200,000 irradiated violet-dye-labeled stimulators and cultured for 5 to 6 days. Proliferating CD3+CD4+CFSE-low and CD3+CD8+CFSE-low responder cells were FACS-sorted on a BD Influx sorter after the mixed lymphocyte reaction.

Study-wide conclusions, independent of this receptor: Conclusions were limited by the relatively low number and heterogeneity of intestinal transplant patients. Early after transplant, peak levels of circulating GvH clones were associated with declines in HvG clones. GvH clones were detected in recipient bone marrow, and some appeared earlier in ileal mucosa or blood, consistent with an intestinal mucosal origin. Patients with donor T cell macrochimerism had high GvH to HvG T cell clonal ratios in their allografts.

Sequenced here: alloreactive CD4+ T cells from a mixed lymphocyte reaction culture, sampled before intestinal transplant. The meaning of the sample's cell subset or site label: CFSE-low proliferating T cells sorted from approximately six-day pre-transplant mixed lymphocyte reaction (GvH or HvG direction). The chain joins TRBV27 to TRBJ1-5, with the D segment identity uncertain. The TCR sequence derives from a human patient who received an intestinal transplant. In nucleotides, the sequence is TGTGCCAGCAGTTTAAACGGTGGGCCCCAGCATTTT. This gives the protein CASSLNGGPQHF.